This TCR beta chain was observed in a study of blood T cell repertoires in COVID-19 (TCRdb year 2020). About the investigation overall: Samples covering the acute and convalescent phases of COVID-19 were provided by collaborators in the United States, Italy and Spain. The prospective study material was composed of cDNA or gDNA derived from T cells, B-cell-depleted T cells, or PBMCs. The dataset comprised deeply sampled blood TCRbeta repertoires from subjects exposed to, actively infected with, or recovered from COVID-19. The repertoires were released in a freely available public database meant as a resource for research on the immune response to SARS-CoV-2. The samples were drawn from the first 160 participants of the ongoing ImmuneRACE study and from roughly 1,300 subjects provided by 6 global collaborators. Nearly every sample came with metadata listing a de-identified subject ID, COVID-19 status, age in years and sex. HLA class I and class II types, where available, came from metadata supplied by the sample provider rather than from assay-based typing.

Of note for this clone: It lacks a known antigen. It has no much larger one-base neighbor in the sample; base qualities were not kept. This CDR3 is also generated by other DNA sequences in the sample.

V gives up 0 bases and J gives up 0 bases, and the segment between their germline ends measures 6 bases. Counted from cysteine to phenylalanine, this CDR3 has 15 amino acids. Only the CDR3 portion is preserved as DNA: 45 bases, with reading frame beginning at the first base. Sequences LNHDA (CDR1) and SQIVND (CDR2) are obtained from the germline V gene (reference sequence). The research as a whole found: The quantity of clinical and demographic metadata differed by source and by participant and was supplied without curation.

Participants in the prospective study were aged 18 to 89 years, lived in under 30 United States geographic areas, and enrolled through a virtual design. To assign participants to cohorts, the prospective study relied on clinical history that participants themselves reported in a screening survey and a study questionnaire. Exposed participants had been in contact, within 2 weeks of entering the study, with a person who had a PCR-confirmed or clinician-diagnosed case of COVID-19. Mobile phlebotomists in the prospective study collected whole blood, serum and a nasopharyngeal or oropharyngeal swab from every participant. Participants in the prospective study had the option to provide additional blood draws and questionnaires over a roughly 2-month period. Before DNA extraction, prospective study blood samples were shipped either frozen or at room temperature. TCRbeta CDR3 regions were amplified from genomic DNA using the immunoSEQ Assay, a bias-controlled multiplex PCR. In the paper's pipeline: The number of nucleated cells in each sample was estimated by amplification of reference gene primers within the assay. To quantify the absolute abundance of each unique TCRbeta CDR3 rearrangement, sequence reads were collapsed and filtered. For each sample, productive Simpson clonality was calculated by taking the square root of Simpson's diversity index across productive rearrangements. What TCRdb holds here is the immuneACCESS table cut down to in-frame rearrangements. Part of the clones is not present; checked against another copy, under half of the missing clones reflect an unresolved V gene, and the others are unexplained. That table is the source of V, J and clone size, and D and trimming were worked out from the DNA. This sample comprises hundreds of thousands of clones, 70% to 90% of them detected only once. 0.87% of the sample lies in the top ten.

Source material: PBMCs or T cells enriched from blood (not recorded which). The V and J segments used are TRBV19 and TRBJ1-3, with the D gene uncertain. The TCR sequence derives from a man aged 50 to 59 who had been exposed to COVID-19. The nucleotide sequence is given as TGTGCCAGTAGTATAGAGACAAGCTCTGGAAACACCATATATTTT. Translation gives CASSIETSSGNTIYF.